The 25 T cell receptor beta chains listed next were all sequenced from one sample in a study of low-dose radiotherapy and immunotherapy resistance in tumors. Gene-specific TRAV and TRBV primers were used for first-strand cDNA, covering alpha and beta chains. TCR amplification involved 20 PCR cycles with a constant-region primer and V-primer adapter. TCRdb analysed the reads with MiXCR anew, one entry per CDR3 protein. This sample has 10,000 to 15,000 distinct CDR3 sequences, with 60% found just once. The source of these receptors is a human donor with advanced metastatic prostate, ovarian, gallbladder or colorectal cancer (not recorded which). This table probably holds off-target reads from a library built for another chain.

V and J are TRBV28 and TRBJ2-6, with 7 bases fitting TRBD1. V trimming: 7 bases; J trimming: 0 bases; junction bases outside the gene matches: 3. Looked up from germline, CDR1 is MDHEN and CDR2 is SYDVKM. This CDR3 has 15 amino acids. DNA for the CDR3: TGTGCCAGCAACCGACAGGGCTCTGGGGCCAACGTCCTGACTTTC. It yields the protein CASNRQGSGANVLTF.

This clonotype was detected only a few times. The chain combines TRBV28 with TRBJ2-7; D is possibly TRBD1 or TRBD2 (6 bases each). CDR1 and CDR2 (germline): MDHEN, SYDVKM. V gave up 5 bases and J gave up 4 bases, with 9 bases separating them. The CDR3 spans 12 residues. Here the CDR3 DNA reads TGTGCCAGCAGTCGCGGGACATACGAGCAGTACTTC. Its protein is CASSRGTYEQYF.

The rearrangement uses TRBV5-4 and TRBJ2-2; D is ambiguous. V was trimmed by 0 bases and J by 5 bases, leaving 8 bases between them. Germline lookup yields CDR1 SGHNT and CDR2 YYREEE (reference sequence). This CDR3 is built from 14 residues. CDR3 loop: CASSLGPQTGELFF. CDR3 nucleotides: TGTGCCAGCAGCTTGGGACCGCAAACCGGGGAGCTGTTTTTT.

This clonotype has just a few counts. The genes are TRBV5-1 and TRBJ2-7; 11 bases fit TRBD1. The V segment lost 1 base and the J segment 2 bases; nucleotides outside the gene matches: 2. The CDR3 is 15 residues long. Germline assignment: CDR1 SGHRS and CDR2 YFSETQ. The CDR3 spells CASSLPGQGAYEQYF. The CDR3 region has the DNA TGCGCCAGCAGCTTGCCGGGACAGGGGGCCTACGAGCAGTACTTC.

CDR3 region: CASRVEGNSGANVLTF. CDR3 sequence (DNA): TGCGCCAGCAGGGTCGAGGGTAACTCTGGGGCCAACGTCCTGACTTTC. The chain joins TRBV4-3 to TRBJ2-6; D is possibly TRBD2 (5 bases). V was clipped by 6 bases and J by 0 bases, with 12 bases between them. The CDR3 is 16 amino acids. Germline lookup yields CDR1 LGHNA and CDR2 YSLEER.

This clonotype was counted a single time. V is TRBV5-1 and J is TRBJ2-7; D gene ambiguous. CDR1 and CDR2 (germline): SGHRS, YFSETQ. Trimming removed 2 bases from V and 1 base from J, with 10 bases in between. CDR3 length: 14 residues. The chain's CDR3 is CASSFGQYSYEQYF. The CDR3 DNA follows: TGCGCCAGCAGCTTCGGTCAGTATTCCTACGAGCAGTACTTC. Together with reference TRBV5-1 and TRBJ2-7, the CDR3 gives the full variable domain: KAGVTQTPRYLIKTRGQQVTLSCSPISGHRSVSWYQQTPGQGLQFLFEYFSETQRNKGNFPGRFSGRQFSNSRSEMNVSTLELGDSALYLCASSFGQYSYEQYFGPGTRLTVT.

This clonotype occurred once. The chain couples TRBV28 to TRBJ2-3; 9 nucleotides line up with TRBD2. The CDR3 totals 15 residues. The V and J ends lost 7 bases and 6 bases, in that order; junction bases with no gene match: 11. Germline V gene sequence: CDR1 MDHEN, CDR2 SYDVKM. CDR3 region: CASIKELAGMDTQYF. The CDR3 DNA reads as TGTGCCAGCATTAAGGAGCTAGCGGGAATGGATACGCAGTATTTT.

This clonotype has a handful of counts. The J gene is TRBJ2-1, the V gene TRBV28, with 14 bases matching TRBD2. Unmatched junction bases numbered 12, after V lost 4 bases and J lost 4 bases. Germline V gene data show CDR1 as MDHEN and CDR2 as SYDVKM. The CDR3 sequence is 19 residues long. The CDR3 bases are TGTGCCAGCAGTTCATCCGGGACTAGCGGGAGCAGGATTTACAATGAGCAGTTCTTC. Amino acid sequence: CASSSSGTSGSRIYNEQFF.

CDR3 in DNA: TGTGCCAGCAGTTTATTGTCGGGGAACAATTCACCCCTCCACTTT. Residues: CASSLLSGNNSPLHF. The gene calls are TRBV28 and TRBJ1-6; unclear D gene. From germline, CDR1 is MDHEN and CDR2 SYDVKM. V was clipped by 1 base and J by 7 bases, with 11 bases between them. The CDR3 sequence is 15 residues long. Full variable domain (missing parts from reference TRBV28 and TRBJ1-6): DVKVTQSSRYLVKRTGEKVFLECVQDMDHENMFWYRQDPGLGLRLIYFSYDVKMKEKGDIPEGYSVSREKKERFSLILESASTNQTSMYLCASSLLSGNNSPLHFGNGTRLTVT.

This clonotype was seen a single time. The chain is built from TRBV4-1 and TRBJ1-4; maybe TRBD1 (6 bases). The length of the CDR3 is 16 residues. The germline V gene encodes CDR1 MGHRA and CDR2 YSYEKL. The V end lost 1 base, the J end lost 0 bases, and 9 bases lay between the germline ends. CDR3 DNA: TGCGCCAGCAGCCAAGGGACAGTTGCAACTAATGAAAAACTGTTTTTT. It codes for CASSQGTVATNEKLFF.

The rearrangement uses TRBV19 and TRBJ2-3; a weak D match, TRBD1 (5 bases). CDR3 size: 14 residues. The germline V and J ends were trimmed by 6 bases and 6 bases, with 16 bases remaining between them. CDR1 is LNHDA and CDR2 is SQIVND in the germline V gene (reference sequence). The CDR3 is CASRLTLQVDTQYF. Written as DNA, the CDR3 is TGTGCCAGTAGGCTAACGTTACAGGTGGATACGCAGTATTTT.

This clonotype came up a few times. CDR3 DNA: TGTGCCAGCAGCTTAGAGATCAACCCCCAGCATTTT. Amino acids: CASSLEINPQHF. V and J are TRBV7-9 and TRBJ1-5; D remains unclear. This CDR3 comprises 12 residues. V lost 1 base and J 10 bases, leaving 8 bases between the germline ends. Germline lookup yields CDR1 SEHNR and CDR2 FQNEAQ (reference sequence).

The rearrangement links TRBV4-2 to TRBJ2-5; D gene ambiguous. The CDR3 is 13 residues long. The germline V and J ends were trimmed by 4 bases and 5 bases, with 11 bases remaining between them. Germline CDR1 reads LGHNA; CDR2 reads YNFKEQ. The CDR3 sequence is CASSRQASETQYF. Written as DNA, the CDR3 is TGTGCCAGCAGCCGCCAAGCCTCTGAGACCCAGTACTTC.

The genes are TRBV5-1 and TRBJ2-6, with a weak D call TRBD1 (5 bases). This CDR3 spans 16 amino acids. Germline CDR1 is SGHRS and CDR2 is YFSETQ. Trimming cost V 7 bases and J 0 bases, with 14 bases left between them. This chain's CDR3 is CASGQYTGSGANVLTF. The CDR3 DNA is TGCGCCAGCGGACAATACACAGGCTCTGGGGCCAACGTCCTGACTTTC.

This rearrangement joins TRBV2 to TRBJ1-5; D gene unclear. The CDR3 loop spans 16 amino acids. CDR1 SNHLY and CDR2 FYNNEI come from the germline V gene. The V end was cut by 5 bases, the J end by 4 bases, with 18 bases between. CDR3 DNA sequence: TGTGCCAGCAGTCCCGGACGGACTACTCCTAATCAGCCCCAGCATTTT. Amino acids: CASSPGRTTPNQPQHF.

The chain employs TRBV6-5 and TRBJ1-6; a possible D gene is TRBD1 (5 bases). The CDR3 contains 12 residues. In germline, CDR1 is MNHEY, CDR2 SVGAGI. V lost 5 bases and J lost 11, with 10 bases in between. The CDR3 region is CASSALTAPLHF. In DNA form, the CDR3 reads TGTGCCAGCAGTGCCCTGACAGCACCCCTCCACTTT.

This chain joins TRBV14 and TRBJ2-1, with D tentatively TRBD2 (5 bases). The ends were cut back, 0 bases at V and 0 bases at J, with 9 bases in the middle. The CDR3 consists of 16 residues. Germline CDR1 reads SGHDN; CDR2 reads FVKESK. This CDR3 is CASSQEGGSSYNEQFF. The CDR3 DNA reads as TGTGCCAGCAGCCAAGAAGGAGGAAGCTCCTACAATGAGCAGTTCTTC. The variable domain in full, with the rest retrieved from reference TRBV14 and TRBJ2-1, is EAGVTQFPSHSVIEKGQTVTLRCDPISGHDNLYWYRRVMGKEIKFLLHFVKESKQDESGMPNNRFLAERTGGTYSTLKVQPAELEDSGVYFCASSQEGGSSYNEQFFGPGTRLTVL.

This rearrangement joins TRBV14 to TRBJ2-5; TRBD2 matches at 7 bases. Trimming cost V 4 bases and J 2 bases; bases outside gene matches: 10. CDR1 SGHDN and CDR2 FVKESK come from the germline V gene. This CDR3 has 16 residues. The CDR3 DNA sequence: TGTGCCAGCAGCCCCCCTTTCCGGCGGGGGCAAGAGACCCAGTACTTC. Its protein product is CASSPPFRRGQETQYF.

V is TRBV6-8 and J is TRBJ2-7; possibly TRBD1 for D (6 bases). Trimming left V 2 bases short and J 6 bases short, with 11 bases between. CDR1 is MNHGY, CDR2 SAAAGT, per germline. This CDR3 is 13 amino acids long. The CDR3 nucleotides are TGTGCCAGCAGTTACCAGGGGAAGGGCGAGCAGTACTTC. Translating it yields CASSYQGKGEQYF.

This clonotype has just one count. J is TRBJ1-3 and V is TRBV12-3 or TRBV12-4; D may be TRBD1 (5 bases). CDR3 length: 12 amino acids. The germline V and J ends were trimmed by 4 bases and 4 bases, with 5 bases remaining between them. CDR3 coding DNA: TGTGCCAGCAGTTGGGACGGAAACACCATATATTTT. It codes for CASSWDGNTIYF.

This chain uses TRBV23-1 with TRBJ2-7; D remains unclear. TRBV23-1 is classed as an ORF, of uncertain function. The V gene lost 0 bases and the J gene lost 0 bases, with 9 bases spanning the gap. This CDR3 has 15 amino acids. The CDR3 protein is CASSQSRSSSYEQYF. CDR3 DNA: TGCGCCAGCAGTCAATCTAGGTCTAGCTCCTACGAGCAGTACTTC.

V and J are TRBV4-3 and TRBJ2-3; D possibly uses TRBD1 or TRBD2 (6 bases each). Trimming took 2 bases from V and 0 from J, leaving 9 bases between them. Looked up from germline, CDR1 is LGHNA and CDR2 is YSLEER. This CDR3 spans 15 amino acids. The CDR3 reads CASSQIGGSTDTQYF. CDR3 nucleotide sequence: TGCGCCAGCAGCCAAATCGGGGGCAGCACAGATACGCAGTATTTT.

The chain links TRBV6-2 or TRBV6-3 to TRBJ2-7, with D possibly matching TRBD2 (6 bases). Germline CDR1 and CDR2: MNHEY and SVGEGT. There are 15 residues in the CDR3. V lost 0 bases, J lost 2 bases, and 11 bases lay in between. The CDR3 nucleotides are TGTGCCAGCAGTTACTCGGGAGGTGGGACCTACGAGCAGTACTTC. This gives the protein CASSYSGGGTYEQYF.

The chain couples TRBV5-1 to TRBJ1-3, with unresolved D. Trimming left V 4 bases short and J 0 bases short, with 14 bases between. The CDR3 totals 16 residues. CDR1 and CDR2 (germline): SGHRS, YFSETQ. The CDR3 DNA is TGCGCCAGCAGCCATCAGACGGAGAGCTCTGGAAACACCATATATTTT. Encoded protein: CASSHQTESSGNTIYF.

V gene TRBV9 combines with J gene TRBJ2-7, with TRBD2 matching over 9 bases. The CDR3 consists of 16 residues. The trim removed 2 bases at V and 3 bases at J, leaving 9 bases unmatched. The germline gives CDR1 SGDLS, CDR2 YYNGEE. The CDR3 region has the DNA TGTGCCAGCAGCGTGGTAGCGGGAGTTCCCAGCTACGAGCAGTACTTC. Protein sequence: CASSVVAGVPSYEQYF.